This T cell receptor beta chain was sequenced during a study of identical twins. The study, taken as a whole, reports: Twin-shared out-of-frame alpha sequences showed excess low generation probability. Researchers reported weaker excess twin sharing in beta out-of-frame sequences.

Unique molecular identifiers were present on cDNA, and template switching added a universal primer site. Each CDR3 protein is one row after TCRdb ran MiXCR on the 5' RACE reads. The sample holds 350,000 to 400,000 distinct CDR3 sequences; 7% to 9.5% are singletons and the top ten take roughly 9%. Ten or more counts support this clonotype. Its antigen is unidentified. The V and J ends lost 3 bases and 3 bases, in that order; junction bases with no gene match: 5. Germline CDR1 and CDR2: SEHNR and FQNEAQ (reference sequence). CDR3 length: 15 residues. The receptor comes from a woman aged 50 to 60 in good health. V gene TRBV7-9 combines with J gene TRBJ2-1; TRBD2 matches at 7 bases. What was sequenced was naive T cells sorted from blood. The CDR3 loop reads CASSFSSGVYNEQFF. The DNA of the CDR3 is TGTGCCAGCAGCTTTTCTAGCGGCGTCTACAATGAGCAGTTCTTC.